This T cell receptor beta chain was observed in a study of cytomegalovirus exposure and HLA in healthy donors. PCR primers comprised 60 Vbeta and 13 Jbeta primers. This table comes from immunoSEQ multiplex PCR, and its TCRdb copy is limited to in-frame clones, with some not included. This repertoire includes about 170,000 clones. V was shortened by 3 bases and J by 11 bases, with 14 bases between the two germline ends. There are 12 residues in the CDR3. Germline CDR1 and CDR2: SGDLS and YYNGEE. This chain joins TRBV9 and TRBJ1-1, with unresolved D. This receptor was identified in a woman aged 18-29 years in good health and CMV-seropositive. The sequenced sample was PBMCs. In DNA, the CDR3 is TGTGCCAGCAGCGGCGATTCGGGGAGGGCTTTCTTT. It is translated as CASSGDSGRAFF.